A selection of T cell receptor beta chains follows, all from one sample in a study of cytomegalovirus exposure and HLA in healthy donors. TCRdb's table, derived via immunoSEQ multiplex PCR, lists solely in-frame clones and lacks some. The table includes approximately 110,000 clones, 81% detected once. The sequenced sample was PBMCs. These receptors were obtained from a woman between 25 and 40 years old in good health and CMV-seronegative. The conserved cysteine and the conserved F or W are not part of the CDR3 here.

J gene	V gene	CDR3 protein
TRBJ1-4	TRBV19	ASRDYRGGGEKLF
TRBJ2-1	TRBV27	ASSAGGPNEQF
TRBJ2-1	TRBV7-3	ASSLNGPYIHNEQF
TRBJ1-5	TRBV10-3	APQCSGQGASGQPQH
TRBJ1-2	TRBV18	ASSPWTGSAGYT
TRBJ1-4	TRBV6-7	ASPKGGEKLF
TRBJ1-2	TRBV5-1	ASSPAGDGYT
TRBJ2-7	TRBV6-5	ASRYDRVSYEQY
TRBJ1-2	TRBV6-1	ASIPGQDNYGYT
TRBJ2-5	TRBV5-1	ASSPGRENRETQY
TRBJ2-5	TRBV9	ASSVGGGEGETQY
TRBJ1-3	TRBV30	AWSDGLGRGDTIY
TRBJ2-3	TRBV15	ATSRVGQGVDTQY
TRBJ1-1	TRBV19	ASRKWGQGPNSNTEAF
TRBJ1-2	TRBV25-1	ASSAPGTGGEYGYT
TRBJ2-3	TRBV30	AWRAGGDTQY
TRBJ1-5	TRBV19	ASEDRRVGSSNQPQH
TRBJ2-2	TRBV7-7	ASSSVQGNTGELF
TRBJ2-7	TRBV19	ASSSRDSVH
TRBJ2-3	TRBV6-5	ASSYSGQSLDTQY
TRBJ2-3	TRBV7-9	ASTPSTDTQY
TRBJ1-4	TRBV28	AVQGSGANEKLF
TRBJ1-4	TRBV9	ASSEGTARIDGGEKLF
TRBJ1-4	TRBV7-8	ASRGQGNEKLF
.	TRBV29-1	SVEETETYEQY
TRBJ2-2	TRBV18	ASSPQGGNTGELF
TRBJ1-3	TRBV2	ASGAGTGVSGNTIY
TRBJ2-3	TRBV10-3	AIRDIFDTQY
TRBJ2-3	TRBV15	ATSRGFEAGTTDTQY
TRBJ1-6	TRBV5-8	ASSFSGESYNSPLH
TRBJ2-1	TRBV30	AWRQGPTPYNEQF
TRBJ2-7	TRBV5-1	ASSLTRDYEQY
TRBJ2-1	TRBV5-1	ASSLENSVNEQF
TRBJ1-3	TRBV6-1	ASSEQGGNTIY
TRBJ2-3	TRBV19	ASSSGGLAATSTDTQY
TRBJ1-1	TRBV28	ASSLGGVNTEAF
TRBJ1-2	TRBV13	ASSLNPTGRSYGYT
TRBJ1-1	TRBV7-2	ASSVTGVNTEAF
TRBJ1-1	TRBV18	ASSPQGQNTEAF
TRBJ2-7	TRBV28	ASSLLYEQY
TRBJ1-2	TRBV6-6	ASSYEGVGYGYT
TRBJ2-1	TRBV4-3	ASSQDPGQVVL
TRBJ2-7	TRBV11-2	ASSPGLSYEQY
TRBJ1-3	TRBV5-1	ASSTGTFSGNTIY
TRBJ2-7	TRBV25-1	ASSERTTYEQY
TRBJ1-2	TRBV30	AWVWTGGRGYT
TRBJ2-1	TRBV4-2	ASSQVPGREYNEQF
TRBJ1-1	TRBV6-1	ASRKTGSWPEAF
TRBJ1-1	TRBV4-2	ASSQPHRGAGTEAF
TRBJ2-5	TRBV5-1	ASSLGGGETQY
TRBJ2-1	TRBV5-1	ASSLLIADNEQF
TRBJ2-7	TRBV5-6	ASSQRLAGYLEQY
TRBJ2-2	TRBV27	ASSGLAGNTGELF